Shown below are 5 T cell receptor beta chains from a single sample sequenced in a study of T cells in tumors after PD-1 blockade. TCRdb keeps only in-frame clones here, not all; method: immunoSEQ multiplex PCR. The data hold about 63,000 clones, with around 74% observed a single time. The sample was PBMCs, taken after anti-PD-1 treatment. The origin of the receptors is a human donor with basal cell carcinoma.

This clone showed up just a few times. This chain links TRBV7-9 with TRBJ1-5, with D uncertain. Trimming removed 3 bases at V and 7 bases at J, with 7 bases between. CDR3 length: 12 residues. Germline V CDR1 and CDR2: SEHNR, FQNEAQ (reference sequence). The CDR3 reads CASSFREQPQHF. The CDR3, as DNA: TGTGCCAGCAGCTTTCGGGAACAGCCCCAGCATTTT. The full variable domain, in which reference TRBV7-9 and TRBJ1-5 provide the parts outside the CDR3, is DTGVSQNPRHKITKRGQNVTFRCDPISEHNRLYWYRQTLGQGPEFLTYFQNEAQLEKSRLLSDRFSAERPKGSFSTLEIQRTEQGDSAMYLCASSFREQPQHFGDGTRLSIL.

The V and J genes are TRBV5-1 and TRBJ2-5; 10 positions match TRBD1. V trimming: 4 bases; J trimming: 2 bases; junction bases outside the gene matches: 8. The CDR3 length is 16 residues. Germline CDR1 and CDR2: SGHRS and YFSETQ. CDR3 bases: TGCGCCAGCAGCCTCGGACAGGGGGGATCACAAGAGACCCAGTACTTC. This encodes CASSLGQGGSQETQYF.

Only a few counts were recorded for this clone. J is TRBJ2-7 and V is TRBV5-1; TRBD1 aligns across 7 bases. Germline V gives CDR1 SGHRS, CDR2 YFSETQ. CDR3 length equals 11 residues. Germline trimming cut 7 bases from V and 5 bases from J; bases unmatched to any gene: 3. CDR3 in DNA: TGCGCCAGCGGAACAGGGGACGAGCAGTACTTC. This gives the protein CASGTGDEQYF.

This chain connects TRBV7-9 to TRBJ2-5; the D is unclear. Germline V CDR1 and CDR2: SEHNR, FQNEAQ (reference sequence). Between the trimmed V and J ends, which lost 7 bases and 4 bases, there was a span of 13 bases. There are 13 residues in the CDR3. The CDR3 here is CASNWALGETQYF. The CDR3 region has the DNA TGTGCCAGCAACTGGGCTTTGGGAGAGACCCAGTACTTC.

This clone appeared a single time. This chain uses TRBV20-1 with TRBJ2-5; D perhaps matches TRBD2 (7 bases). Trimming removed 6 bases from V and 5 bases from J, with 10 bases in between. The CDR3 totals 11 residues. CDR1 and CDR2 (germline): DFQATT, SNEGSKA (reference sequence). CDR3 nucleotide sequence: TGCAGTGCAGGGGGGGATGAGACCCAGTACTTC. The encoded protein is CSAGGDETQYF.